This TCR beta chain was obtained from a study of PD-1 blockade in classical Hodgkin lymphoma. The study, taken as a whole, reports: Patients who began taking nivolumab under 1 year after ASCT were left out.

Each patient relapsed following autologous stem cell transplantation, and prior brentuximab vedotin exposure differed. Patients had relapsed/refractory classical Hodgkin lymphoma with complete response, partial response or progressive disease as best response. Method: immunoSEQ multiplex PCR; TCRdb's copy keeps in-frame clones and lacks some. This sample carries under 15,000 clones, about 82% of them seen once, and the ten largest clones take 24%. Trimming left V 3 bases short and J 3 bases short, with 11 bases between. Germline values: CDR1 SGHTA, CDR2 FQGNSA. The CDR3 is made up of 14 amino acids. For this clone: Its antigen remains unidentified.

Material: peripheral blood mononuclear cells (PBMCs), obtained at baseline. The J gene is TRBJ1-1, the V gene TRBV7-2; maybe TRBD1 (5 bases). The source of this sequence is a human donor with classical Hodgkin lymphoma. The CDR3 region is CASSFLWGDTEAFF. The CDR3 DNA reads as TGTGCCAGCAGCTTTCTATGGGGGGACACTGAAGCTTTCTTT.